The 9 T cell receptor beta chains presented below share a single source sample, sequenced in a study of CDR3 diversity in severe acne. TCRdb passed the PCR reads through MiXCR, listing each CDR3 protein once. The sample includes more than 85,000 distinct CDR3 sequences, roughly half of them seen just once. Source material: blood. The receptors shown here come from a male donor with acne.

The chain joins TRBV20-1 to TRBJ2-1; 8 nucleotides line up with TRBD2. This CDR3 is built from 14 residues. CDR1 is DFQATT, CDR2 SNEGSKA, per germline (reference sequence). The ends lost 7 bases at V and 2 bases at J; junction bases unmatched: 7. Here the CDR3 DNA reads TGCAGTGACTCGCGGGAGGCCACCTACAATGAGCAGTTCTTC. Translated, it gives CSDSREATYNEQFF.

This clonotype has ten or more counts. The genes are TRBV6-2 or TRBV6-3 and TRBJ2-4, with D unresolved. This CDR3 comprises 13 residues. Germline V gives CDR1 MNHEY, CDR2 SVGEGT. The CDR3 DNA sequence: TGTGCTGCCAGGACGAGGGCCAAAAACATTCAGTACTTC. Protein product: CAARTRAKNIQYF.

The chain links TRBV13 to TRBJ2-5; TRBD1 matches 8 bases. V shed 6 bases, J shed 5 bases, and the junction held 14 bases outside the gene matches. This CDR3 comprises 16 residues. Germline loops: CDR1 PRHDT, CDR2 FYEKMQ (reference sequence). The CDR3 here is CASSTRTGSKGETQYF. The CDR3 DNA is TGTGCCAGCAGTACCCGGACAGGGTCTAAGGGGGAGACCCAGTACTTC.

V is TRBV14 and J is TRBJ1-6; D perhaps matches TRBD1 (5 bases). The length of the CDR3 is 13 residues. Trimming pared 0 bases from V and 9 bases from J, leaving 6 bases between. Germline V lookup: CDR1 SGHDN, CDR2 FVKESK. Here the CDR3 DNA reads TGTGCCAGCAGCCAAGAAAGGGGTTCACCCCTCCACTTT. This translates into CASSQERGSPLHF.

For this clonotype: Given a much more abundant clone one base away, this may be a read error. This CDR3 is missing its conserved last phenylalanine or tryptophan, likely due to a read error. The chain has TRBV6-4 and TRBJ2-1; 11 bases are a match to TRBD2. The V gene end was trimmed by 3 bases and the J gene end by 8 bases; junction bases not matched to a gene: 6. Germline loops: CDR1 MRHNA, CDR2 SNTAGT. There are 15 residues in the CDR3. CDR3 in DNA: TGTGCCAGCAGTGAGACTAGCGGGACCCCGGATGAGCAGTTCCTC. Translation: CASSETSGTPDEQFL.

The gene calls are TRBV7-2 and TRBJ2-7, with D uncertain. The ends were cut back, 1 base at V and 5 bases at J, with 12 bases in the middle. CDR1 is SGHTA, CDR2 FQGNSA, per germline. CDR3 length: 14 residues. The CDR3 loop reads CASSLVDRVHEQYF. The CDR3 nucleotides are TGTGCCAGCAGCTTAGTGGATAGGGTCCACGAGCAGTACTTC.

This clonotype was observed a handful of times. The gene calls are TRBV29-1 and TRBJ2-2, with 13 positions matching TRBD2. The CDR3 is 17 residues long. Germline V gives CDR1 SQVTM, CDR2 ANQGSEA. The V gene end was trimmed by 4 bases and the J gene end by 0 bases; junction bases not matched to a gene: 5. The CDR3 loop is CSVGGTSGKSNTGELFF. CDR3 nucleotides: TGCAGCGTTGGAGGGACTAGCGGGAAATCGAACACCGGGGAGCTGTTTTTT.

In this sample, this clonotype turned up many times. The chain joins TRBV6-6 to TRBJ2-5; D not resolved. V was pared by 9 bases and J by 1 base, with 9 bases between. The CDR3 has 12 amino acids. CDR1 is MNHNY and CDR2 is SVGAGI in the germline V gene (reference sequence). This CDR3 reads CASMGSQETQYF. The CDR3 region has the DNA TGTGCCAGTATGGGCAGCCAAGAGACCCAGTACTTC.

At least ten counts were recorded for this clonotype. The chain carries TRBV5-1 and TRBJ2-3, with 7 bases that match TRBD2. J was trimmed by 1 base and V by 0 bases; bases with no gene match: 8. CDR3 length: 17 residues. Germline V CDR1 and CDR2: SGHRS, YFSETQ. Here the CDR3 reads CASSLALALAGTDTQYF. The CDR3 region has the DNA TGCGCCAGCAGCTTGGCCCTGGCGCTAGCGGGCACAGATACGCAGTATTTT.